A single sample gave rise to the 13 T cell receptor beta chains below, sequenced in a study of CD8+CD57+ T cells in acquired aplastic anemia. Genomic DNA was employed as the template in profiling TCR beta VDJ and CDR3. TCRdb reanalysed the reads using MiXCR and keeps one entry per CDR3 protein. The table lists some 42,000 distinct CDR3 sequences, around 63% of them singletons. Input material: sorted CD4+, CD8+, or CD8+CD57+ T cells (not recorded which) from PBMCs. These receptors all stem from a human donor in good health, serving as a control.

The chain has TRBV29-1 and TRBJ1-3; no definite D call. Trimming left V 7 bases short and J 0 bases short, with 4 bases between. This CDR3 spans 11 amino acids. CDR1 SQVTM and CDR2 ANQGSEA come from the germline V gene. CDR3 DNA: TGCAGCGCCGCCTCTGGAAACACCATATATTTT. It translates to CSAASGNTIYF.

This chain links TRBV24-1 with TRBJ1-2; 11 nucleotides align to TRBD1. Germline CDR1 KGHDR, CDR2 SFDVKD. The length of the CDR3 is 15 residues. Germline trimming cut 4 bases from V and 7 bases from J; bases unmatched to any gene: 7. The CDR3 sequence: CATSDSGQGDGGYTF. DNA for the CDR3: TGTGCCACCAGTGACTCGGGACAGGGGGATGGTGGCTACACCTTC.

This chain connects TRBV10-3 to TRBJ2-3; D gene uncertain. Trimming left V 3 bases short and J 2 bases short, with 12 bases between. The CDR3 totals 15 residues. Per the germline V gene, CDR1 is ENHRY and CDR2 is SYGVKD. The CDR3: CAISDPRRVTDTQYF. The CDR3 DNA follows: TGTGCCATCAGTGACCCTCGTAGAGTCACAGATACGCAGTATTTT.

This clonotype ranks as medium-sized (0.01 to 0.1%). The V and J genes are TRBV4-1 and TRBJ2-7, with 8 bases matching TRBD1. This CDR3 comprises 15 residues. V shed 5 bases and J 3 bases; nucleotides not matched to a gene: 9. Germline V gene sequence: CDR1 MGHRA, CDR2 YSYEKL. CDR3 sequence: CASSVRQGQGYEQYF. The CDR3 region has the DNA TGCGCCAGCAGCGTACGTCAAGGACAGGGCTACGAGCAGTACTTC.

This clonotype was detected ten times or more. The chain is built from TRBV6-1 and TRBJ1-6, with TRBD1 as a possible D gene (5 bases). The germline gives CDR1 MNHNS, CDR2 SASEGT. CDR3 size: 15 residues. The V end lost 7 bases, the J end lost 3 bases, and 13 bases lay between the germline ends. CDR3 in DNA: TGTGCCAGCATGGGGGGAGGGTTCTATAATTCACCCCTCCACTTT. It codes for CASMGGGFYNSPLHF.

This clonotype has at least ten counts. The J gene is TRBJ1-1, the V gene TRBV20-1; 7 nucleotides line up with TRBD1. With V trimmed by 0 bases and J by 1 base, 2 bases remained unmatched. Germline CDR1 reads DFQATT; CDR2 reads SNEGSKA (reference sequence). The CDR3 spans 14 residues. The chain's CDR3 is CSAREGTANTEAFF. In DNA form, the CDR3 reads TGCAGTGCTAGAGAGGGGACAGCGAACACTGAAGCTTTCTTT.

The chain combines TRBV15 with TRBJ2-3, with D possibly being TRBD2 (6 bases). Trimming took 10 bases from V and 0 from J, leaving 11 bases between them. The length of the CDR3 is 13 residues. The germline CDR1 and CDR2 sequences are LNHNV and YYDKDF (reference sequence). CDR3 protein: CASREDSTDTQYF. In DNA form, the CDR3 reads TGTGCCAGCAGGGAGGACAGCACAGATACGCAGTATTTT.

V usage is TRBV5-8 and J usage is TRBJ1-2; D unresolved. V gave up 2 bases and J gave up 4 bases, with 15 bases separating them. Germline V gene sequence: CDR1 SGHTS, CDR2 YDEGEE. The CDR3 consists of 15 residues. The DNA for the CDR3 is TGTGCCAGCAGCTTAAGTCGGGCCCCCTCCTATGGCTACACCTTC. Amino acids: CASSLSRAPSYGYTF.

This clonotype has only one observation. V and J are TRBV24-1 and TRBJ1-4; D ambiguous. The CDR3 is 12 residues long. The germline CDR1 and CDR2 sequences are KGHDR and SFDVKD. With 7 bases removed from V and 8 bases from J, the gap between germline ends came to 10 bases. The CDR3 region is CATRARGEKLFF. The CDR3 coding sequence is TGTGCCACCAGGGCCCGAGGGGAAAAACTGTTTTTT.

The rearrangement joins TRBV5-1 to TRBJ1-1; D might be TRBD1 (5 bases). The CDR3 sequence is 14 residues long. Germline V CDR1 and CDR2: SGHRS, YFSETQ. V lost 6 bases to trimming and J lost 1 base, with 13 bases between them. Written as DNA, the CDR3 is TGCGCCAGCAACTATGGGGGGTCGAACACTGAAGCTTTCTTT. This translates into CASNYGGSNTEAFF.

The chain links TRBV7-2 to TRBJ2-7; D may match TRBD1 or TRBD2 (5 bases each). V lost 5 bases to trimming and J lost 4 bases, with 18 bases between them. The CDR3 is made up of 15 amino acids. Germline CDR1 and CDR2: SGHTA and FQGNSA. CDR3 nucleotides: TGTGCCAGCAGCCTATCACCCGGGACCGAATACGAGCAGTACTTC. It translates to CASSLSPGTEYEQYF.

The chain combines TRBV24-1 with TRBJ1-1; possibly TRBD1 for D (5 bases). Germline V CDR1 and CDR2: KGHDR, SFDVKD. CDR3 length: 14 amino acids. Trimming shortened V by 5 bases and J by 1 base, and 10 bases separated the two germline ends. The CDR3 nucleotides are TGTGCCACCAGTGGGGGGAGTAGGAACACTGAAGCTTTCTTT. Amino acid sequence: CATSGGSRNTEAFF.

The chain links TRBV20-1 to TRBJ2-7, with a tentative D call TRBD2 (6 bases). Per the germline V gene, CDR1 is DFQATT and CDR2 is SNEGSKA (reference sequence). The CDR3 has 15 residues. Trimming left V 0 bases short and J 6 bases short, with 18 bases between. This CDR3 reads CSARDFRDSEGEQYF. CDR3 DNA: TGCAGTGCTAGAGATTTCCGGGACTCGGAGGGCGAGCAGTACTTC.